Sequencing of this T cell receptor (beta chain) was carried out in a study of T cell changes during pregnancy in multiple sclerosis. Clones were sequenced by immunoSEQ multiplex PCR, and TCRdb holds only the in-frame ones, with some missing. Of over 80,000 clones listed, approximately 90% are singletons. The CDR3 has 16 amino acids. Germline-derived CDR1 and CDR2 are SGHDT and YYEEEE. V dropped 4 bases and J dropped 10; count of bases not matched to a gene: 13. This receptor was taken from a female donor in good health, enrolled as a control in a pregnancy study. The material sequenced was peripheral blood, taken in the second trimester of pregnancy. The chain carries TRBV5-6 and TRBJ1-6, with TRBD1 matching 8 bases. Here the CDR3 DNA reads TGTGCCAGCAGCAGGCCTCGGACAGGGAGGCCGTCACCCCTCCACTTT. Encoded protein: CASSRPRTGRPSPLHF.